Included here is one T cell receptor beta chain sequence, with context. The antigen is unknown. The TCR beta CDR3 regions underwent amplification using RNA transcripts as the source. The study used the HTBI primer set for a first-round RT-PCR of the TCR CDR3. MiXCR, run by TCRdb on the multiplex PCR reads, gives a single entry per CDR3 protein. There are around 480,000 distinct CDR3 sequences in the sample; roughly an eighth occur only once, and less than 20% lies in the top ten. This CDR3 is 14 amino acids long. V gave up 4 bases and J gave up 5 bases, with 15 bases separating them. From germline, CDR1 is SGHRS and CDR2 YFSETQ. Graves' hyperthyroidism showing no ophthalmopathy progression within 18 months was considered stable. This sample is drawn from a study of T cells in Graves' hyperthyroidism and ophthalmopathy. Overall study findings and caveats: From stable hyperthyroidism, ophthalmopathy was set apart by a 13 V-J model. In blood, most of the thyroid clonotypes expanded above 0.001 were also present.

The receptor was isolated from a young woman with Graves' hyperthyroidism. The genes are TRBV5-1 and TRBJ1-1; possibly TRBD1 for D (6 bases). Sequencing input: blood. In DNA, the CDR3 is TGCGCCAGCAGCGTAGGGGGGGGGAAGACTGAAGCTTTCTTT. Translated, it gives CASSVGGGKTEAFF.